This TCR beta chain originates from a study of T cell responses to AZD1222 COVID-19 vaccine. The germline V gene encodes CDR1 LGHNA and CDR2 YSLEER. The length of the CDR3 is 12 residues. V dropped 4 bases and J dropped 6 bases, with 6 bases sitting between them. Notes on this clone: Its antigen is not identified.

Some second doses came at about 4 weeks and others at about 12 weeks; these were pooled. Libraries were prepared by immunoSEQ multiplex PCR; TCRdb keeps only in-frame clonotypes and omits some of them. The repertoire holds around 110,000 clones, with 90% as singletons. Study outcomes and limitations: Spike-specific TCR repertoires showed rising breadth and depth after two AZD1222 doses. Clonal diversity was possibly underestimated, and white British individuals and females predominated among donors.

This chain joins TRBV4-3 and TRBJ2-2, with D uncertain. Material: peripheral blood, obtained 28 days after the second AZD1222 dose. This clonotype originated in an adult who received the AZD1222 COVID-19 vaccine. The CDR3 DNA sequence: TGCGCCAGCAGCCCCGTGGCCGGGGAGCTGTTTTTT. Protein product: CASSPVAGELFF.